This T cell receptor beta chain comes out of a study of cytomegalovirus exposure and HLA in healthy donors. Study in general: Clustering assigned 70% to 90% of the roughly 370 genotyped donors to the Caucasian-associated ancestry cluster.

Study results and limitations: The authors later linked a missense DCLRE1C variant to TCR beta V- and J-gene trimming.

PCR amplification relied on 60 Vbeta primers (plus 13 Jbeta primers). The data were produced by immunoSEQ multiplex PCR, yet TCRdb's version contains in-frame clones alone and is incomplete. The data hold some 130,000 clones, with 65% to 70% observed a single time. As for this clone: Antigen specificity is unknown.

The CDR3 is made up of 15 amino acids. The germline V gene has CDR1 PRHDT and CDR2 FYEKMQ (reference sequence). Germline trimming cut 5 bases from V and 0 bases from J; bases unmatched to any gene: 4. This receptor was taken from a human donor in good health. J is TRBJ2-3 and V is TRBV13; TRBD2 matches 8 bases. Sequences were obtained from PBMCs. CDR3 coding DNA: TGTGCCAGCAGCCGTAGCGGGATAAGCACAGATACGCAGTATTTT. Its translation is CASSRSGISTDTQYF.